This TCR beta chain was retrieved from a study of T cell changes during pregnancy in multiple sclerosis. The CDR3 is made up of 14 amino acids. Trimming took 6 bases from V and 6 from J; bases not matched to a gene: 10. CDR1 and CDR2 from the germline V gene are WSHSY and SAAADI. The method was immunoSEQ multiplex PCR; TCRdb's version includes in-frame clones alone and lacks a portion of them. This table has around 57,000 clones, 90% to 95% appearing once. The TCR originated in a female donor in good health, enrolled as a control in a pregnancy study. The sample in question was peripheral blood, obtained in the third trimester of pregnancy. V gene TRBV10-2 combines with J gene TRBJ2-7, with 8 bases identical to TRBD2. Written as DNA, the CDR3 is TGCGCCAGCAGCCTAGCGGGTCGTTCCGGCGAGCAGTACTTC. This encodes CASSLAGRSGEQYF.